The rows below give T cell receptor beta chains drawn from one sample of a study of blood T cell repertoires in COVID-19. Here immunoSEQ multiplex PCR was the method, and the copy in TCRdb shows in-frame clones only, minus some. Of 220,000 or so clones listed, roughly four fifths are singletons. Sample: peripheral blood. The receptor source for this set is a woman older than 75 with COVID-19, enrolled during active disease. CDR3s include the opening cysteine and the closing phenylalanine or tryptophan. Each record gives: V gene, clone size, D gene, J gene, CDR3 length, CDR3 DNA, CDR3 protein. The D gene is left open where the match is weak. Size is stated for part of the rows, as once, few or many counts, or as a class when the clone is expanded.

>TRBV18|.|TRBD2|TRBJ2-1|16
TGTGCCAGCTCACCACTTAGCGGGAGAGGGGACAATGAGCAGTTCTTC
CASSPLSGRGDNEQFF
>TRBV7-8|many|TRBD2|TRBJ2-1|19
TGTGCCAGCAGCTCCGAAGTGGTAGCGGGGGGCCGGGGAAAGGTTGAGCAGTTCTTC
CASSSEVVAGGRGKVEQFF
>TRBV6-6|.|.|TRBJ2-7|13
TGTGCCAGCAGTCCCGGAGGAATGTACGAGCAGTACTTC
CASSPGGMYEQYF
>TRBV2|few|.|TRBJ2-7|14
TGTGCCAGCAGTCCCGGCAGGGTCTCCTACGAGCAGTACTTC
CASSPGRVSYEQYF
>TRBV1|.|.|TRBJ2-7|15
TGCACCAGCAGCTACGCTAGCGGGTATAGGTACGAGCAGTACTTC
CTSSYASGYRYEQYF
>TRBV15|.|TRBD1|TRBJ2-7|15
TGTGCCACCAGCCAGATTGAGACAGGGGCGCGTGAGCAGTACTTC
CATSQIETGAREQYF
>TRBV6-6|.|.|TRBJ2-7|13
TGTGCCAGCAAGAGAGGGCCACCCTACGAGCAGTACTTC
CASKRGPPYEQYF
>TRBV9|.|.|TRBJ1-1|14
TGTGCCAGCAGCGTACGAACAGCGAACACTGAAGCTTTCTTT
CASSVRTANTEAFF
>TRBV4-1|.|TRBD1|TRBJ2-7|15
TGCGCCAGCAGCCAAGGGGGACAGCCTGACTACGAGCAGTACTTC
CASSQGGQPDYEQYF
>TRBV6-5|.|TRBD1|TRBJ1-2|15
TGTGCCAGCAGCCGAGAGGGGACAGAAAACTATGGCTACACCTTC
CASSREGTENYGYTF